What follows describes a single T cell receptor (beta chain). This sample was taken from a study of blood T cell repertoires in COVID-19. Study at large: Samples taken during acute and convalescent COVID-19 were collected in the United States, Italy and Spain.

As originally analysed: Using reference gene primer amplification, nucleated cell counts were estimated. The method was immunoSEQ multiplex PCR; TCRdb's version includes in-frame clones alone and lacks a portion of them. V and J calls and clone size are those listed in that table; D and trimming were worked out from the DNA. The table lists roughly 390,000 clones, roughly 86% of them singletons, with about 10% in the top ten. Recruited during active infection, patients (from Seattle) were subsequently followed longitudinally. CDR3 size: 14 residues. Germline assignment: CDR1 SGHTA and CDR2 FQGNSA. Trimming cost V 1 base and J 4 bases, with 10 bases left between them.

The chain uses TRBV7-2 and TRBJ2-5; D may be TRBD2 (6 bases). Specimen: peripheral blood. This TCR came from a woman in her 30s with COVID-19, enrolled during active disease. Here the CDR3 DNA reads TGTGCCAGCAGCTTAGATGCGGGATCAGAGACCCAGTACTTC. Residues: CASSLDAGSETQYF.